The 16 T cell receptor beta chains below come from one sample, sequenced in a study of beta chain features in type 1 diabetes. Points from the study as a whole: Moderate yet significant TCRB CDR3 shortening was seen in Type 1 diabetes patients in all four CD4+ subsets.

TCRB transcripts that were expressed got sequenced, as all of the isolated RNA had been reverse transcribed. Libraries were prepared by immunoSEQ multiplex PCR; TCRdb keeps only in-frame clonotypes and omits some of them. In the table there are hundreds of thousands of clones, about an eighth of which are singletons. Antigen specificity for these receptors is unknown. The sequenced sample consisted of naive CD4+ T cells from blood. Every receptor here comes from a man aged 18 to 30 with type 1 diabetes.

The count of this clone is one. V and J are TRBV7-9 and TRBJ2-5; 10 bases agree with TRBD2. CDR3 length: 19 residues. Germline V CDR1 and CDR2: SEHNR, FQNEAQ (reference sequence). J was trimmed by 4 bases and V by 1 base; bases with no gene match: 15. The CDR3 is CASSLGPLAGALRGETQYF. The DNA for the CDR3 is TGTGCCAGCAGCTTAGGACCCCTAGCGGGAGCCCTCCGGGGAGAGACCCAGTACTTC.

This clone was counted a few times. Here the CDR3 reads CAWSERGAYEQYF. The CDR3 nucleotides read TGTGCCTGGAGTGAGCGGGGGGCTTACGAGCAGTACTTC. The chain has TRBV30 and TRBJ2-7; the match to TRBD2 covers 9 bases. The V gene end was trimmed by 1 base and the J gene end by 4 bases; junction bases not matched to a gene: 2. The CDR3 spans 13 residues. From germline, CDR1 is GTSNPN and CDR2 SVGIG (reference sequence).

V and J are TRBV27 and TRBJ2-4, with D unresolved. V shed 0 bases and J shed 0 bases, with 12 bases lying between them. Germline CDR1 MNHEY, CDR2 SMNVEV (reference sequence). The CDR3 is 17 amino acids. The CDR3 sequence is CASSLSPGATAKNIQYF. The CDR3 region has the DNA TGTGCCAGCAGTTTATCTCCAGGCGCCACAGCCAAAAACATTCAGTACTTC.

The chain carries TRBV7-2 and TRBJ1-1; D may be TRBD1 (6 bases). The CDR3 is 13 amino acids. Trimming took off 7 bases at V and 1 base at J, with 10 bases between the two ends. From germline, CDR1 is SGHTA and CDR2 FQGNSA. CDR3 loop: CASNRVGNTEAFF. CDR3 bases: TGTGCCAGCAACAGGGTCGGGAACACTGAAGCTTTCTTT.

This clone was observed a handful of times. This chain links TRBV4-3 with TRBJ2-7; D remains unclear. The CDR3 covers 15 residues. The V gene lost 0 bases and the J gene lost 2 bases, with 11 bases spanning the gap. Per germline, CDR1 LGHNA and CDR2 YSLEER. The CDR3 DNA reads as TGCGCCAGCAGCCAAGATCTTGGGGTAACCTACGAGCAGTACTTC. Amino acid sequence: CASSQDLGVTYEQYF.

This clone turned up a few times. The rearrangement links TRBV5-1 to TRBJ2-5; perhaps TRBD1 as D (5 bases). The CDR3 extends over 14 amino acids. The germline V and J ends were trimmed by 0 bases and 3 bases, with 9 bases remaining between them. Per germline, CDR1 SGHRS and CDR2 YFSETQ. In nucleotides, the CDR3 is TGCGCCAGCAGCTTGGCGGACACCGAAGAGACCCAGTACTTC. It is translated as CASSLADTEETQYF.

A word on this clone: Sequence at one end of the junction differs from germline and may be a read error. This chain uses TRBV2 with TRBJ2-3; D gene unclear. The germline CDR1 and CDR2 sequences are SNHLY and FYNNEI. The CDR3 runs to 11 residues. The CDR3, as DNA: TGTGCCAGCACTGAAGTAGATACGCAGTATTTT. Translation: CASTEVDTQYF.

V and J are TRBV11-2 and TRBJ2-1; D might be TRBD1 or TRBD2, each matching 6 bases. The CDR3 length is 15 residues. Germline CDR1 reads SGHAT; CDR2 reads FQNNGV. V was clipped by 5 bases and J by 1 base, with 12 bases between them. DNA for the CDR3: TGTGCCAGCAGCCCACGGAGGGGGTCCTACAATGAGCAGTTCTTC. Amino acids: CASSPRRGSYNEQFF.

V and J are TRBV6-6 and TRBJ1-1, with D tentatively TRBD1 (5 bases). Trimming stripped 2 bases from V and 5 bases from J, with 9 bases between. Germline CDR1 is MNHNY and CDR2 is SVGAGI (reference sequence). The CDR3 covers 13 residues. CDR3 protein: CASSYGGQTEAFF. The CDR3 nucleotides are TGTGCCAGCAGTTACGGGGGTCAAACTGAAGCTTTCTTT.

The chain is built from TRBV7-9 and TRBJ2-3; D gene unclear. Germline V CDR1 and CDR2: SEHNR, FQNEAQ (reference sequence). Between the trimmed V and J ends, which lost 3 bases and 2 bases, there was a span of 15 bases. The CDR3 length is 16 residues. The CDR3 spells CASSLGTIPYTDTQYF. The CDR3 bases are TGTGCCAGCAGCTTGGGCACTATCCCCTACACAGATACGCAGTATTTT.

The chain recombines TRBV30 with TRBJ2-3; D is perhaps TRBD2 (6 bases). The germline V gene has CDR1 GTSNPN and CDR2 SVGIG (reference sequence). V was clipped by 5 bases and J by 5 bases, with 11 bases between them. This CDR3 has 12 residues. The CDR3, as DNA: TGTGCCTGGCGGGAGTATAGAGATACGCAGTATTTT. Residues: CAWREYRDTQYF. Full variable domain (missing parts from reference TRBV30 and TRBJ2-3): SQTIHQWPATLVQPVGSPLSLECTVEGTSNPNLYWYRQAAGRGLQLLFYSVGIGQISSEVPQNLSASRPQDRQFILSSKKLLLSDSGFYLCAWREYRDTQYFGPGTRLTVL.

There are a few counts of this clone. This chain uses TRBV4-2 with TRBJ2-7; 7 bases fit TRBD1. V shed 1 base, J shed 5 bases, and the junction held 11 bases outside the gene matches. The CDR3 runs 16 residues. Germline assignment: CDR1 LGHNA and CDR2 YNFKEQ. The CDR3 nucleotides are TGTGCCAGCAGCCAAGGAGGGCGACAGGGTAGGAACGAGCAGTACTTC. As protein: CASSQGGRQGRNEQYF.

About this clone: Other DNA sequences from this sample encode an identical CDR3 as well. CDR3 sequence: CAWSVRQNYGYTF. The CDR3 DNA follows: TGTGCCTGGAGTGTACGGCAAAACTATGGCTACACCTTC. The rearrangement uses TRBV30 and TRBJ1-2, with D unclear. This CDR3 is 13 amino acids long. From germline, CDR1 is GTSNPN and CDR2 SVGIG (reference sequence). With 0 bases removed from V and 2 bases from J, the gap between germline ends came to 7 bases.

The V gene is TRBV7-9, the J gene TRBJ2-5; D may be TRBD1 or TRBD2 (5 bases each). Germline lookup yields CDR1 SEHNR and CDR2 FQNEAQ (reference sequence). Trimming cost V 3 bases and J 2 bases, with 13 bases left between them. The CDR3 runs to 15 residues. The CDR3 protein is CASSFHGTDQETQYF. Written as DNA, the CDR3 is TGTGCCAGCAGCTTTCACGGGACGGATCAAGAGACCCAGTACTTC. Full variable domain (missing parts from reference TRBV7-9 and TRBJ2-5): DTGVSQNPRHKITKRGQNVTFRCDPISEHNRLYWYRQTLGQGPEFLTYFQNEAQLEKSRLLSDRFSAERPKGSFSTLEIQRTEQGDSAMYLCASSFHGTDQETQYFGPGTRLLVL.

This clone has more than one count but fewer than ten. The V call is TRBV2, the J call TRBJ1-2, with 10 bases that match TRBD1. The CDR3 is 15 amino acids. The V segment lost 3 bases and the J segment 6 bases; nucleotides outside the gene matches: 7. The V gene's germline CDR1 is SNHLY and CDR2 FYNNEI. CDR3 loop: CASSESGQGLDGYTF. CDR3 nucleotide sequence: TGTGCCAGCAGTGAGTCGGGACAGGGGTTGGATGGCTACACCTTC.

The rearrangement joins TRBV7-3 to TRBJ2-7; D is tentatively TRBD1 or TRBD2 (6 bases each). This CDR3 is built from 15 residues. Trimming left V 1 base short and J 6 bases short, with 16 bases between. Germline lookup yields CDR1 SGHTA and CDR2 FQGTGA. The DNA of the CDR3 is TGTGCCAGCAGCTTAAACGGGGGCCGCCCGTCCGAGCAGTACTTC. It codes for CASSLNGGRPSEQYF.